The 22 T cell receptor beta chains in this list originate from one sample, sequenced in a study of chemoradiotherapy in HPV16-positive cancers. Method: immunoSEQ multiplex PCR; TCRdb's copy keeps in-frame clones and lacks some. The sample has roughly 8,400 clones, roughly 70% seen once. The specimen was collected from a patient who underwent chemoradiotherapy. These receptors were obtained from a human donor with HPV-associated anogenital cancer.

The rearrangement joins TRBV10-3 to TRBJ1-5; the D gene is possibly TRBD1 (6 bases). The germline V gene encodes CDR1 ENHRY and CDR2 SYGVKD. CDR3 length: 12 amino acids. V dropped 8 bases and J dropped 2 bases, with 7 bases sitting between them. CDR3 sequence reads: CAIGQRNQPQHF. Written as DNA, the CDR3 is TGTGCCATCGGACAGCGCAATCAGCCCCAGCATTTT.

The chain joins TRBV11-2 to TRBJ1-5; D not certain. V gave up 1 base and J gave up 6 bases, with 10 bases separating them. CDR1 and CDR2 (germline): SGHAT, FQNNGV. This CDR3 has 14 residues. CDR3 nucleotides: TGTGCCAGCAGCTTAGGGGCAGGCGGTCAGCCCCAGCATTTT. Translation: CASSLGAGGQPQHF. Combining the CDR3 with reference TRBV11-2 and TRBJ1-5 gives the whole variable domain EAGVAQSPRYKIIEKRQSVAFWCNPISGHATLYWYQQILGQGPKLLIQFQNNGVVDDSQLPKDRFSAERLKGVDSTLKIQPAKLEDSAVYLCASSLGAGGQPQHFGDGTRLSIL.

V gene TRBV5-6 combines with J gene TRBJ1-1, with 7 bases lining up with TRBD1. Trimming at V came to 5 bases and at J to 1 base, leaving 5 bases not matched to a gene. The CDR3 sequence is 14 residues long. The germline V gene encodes CDR1 SGHDT and CDR2 YYEEEE. The CDR3 bases are TGTGCCAGCAGGTCCGGGACAGCGAACACTGAAGCTTTCTTT. Protein: CASRSGTANTEAFF.

The chain employs TRBV6-1 and TRBJ1-4, with a possible D match to TRBD1 (6 bases). Germline CDR1 is MNHNS and CDR2 is SASEGT. This CDR3 contains 15 residues. The V gene lost 7 bases and the J gene lost 4 bases, with 16 bases spanning the gap. For the CDR3, the DNA is TGTGCCAGCAAACCGCAGGGGTTCGGTAATGAAAAACTGTTTTTT. Translation: CASKPQGFGNEKLFF.

This clone has more than one count but fewer than ten. The chain has TRBV27 and TRBJ1-5; no reliable D call. With 1 base removed from V and 1 base from J, the gap between germline ends came to 8 bases. The CDR3 is 15 amino acids. Per the germline V gene, CDR1 is MNHEY and CDR2 is SMNVEV (reference sequence). The CDR3 coding sequence is TGTGCCAGCAGTTTATATGGGGTCAGCAATCAGCCCCAGCATTTT. It is translated as CASSLYGVSNQPQHF.

This clone appeared once. The chain couples TRBV7-2 to TRBJ2-5; TRBD2 agrees at 16 bases. Germline CDR1 SGHTA, CDR2 FQGNSA. After removal of 5 bases from V and 4 bases from J, the junction contained 7 bases not matched to a gene. The CDR3 consists of 17 residues. This chain's CDR3 is CASSQGLAGGPLETQYF. The CDR3 nucleotides read TGTGCCAGCAGCCAGGGACTAGCGGGGGGGCCCCTAGAGACCCAGTACTTC.

The V gene is TRBV7-2, the J gene TRBJ1-2, with 9 bases lining up with TRBD1. This CDR3 region has 14 residues. The J segment lost 8 bases and the V segment lost 2 bases, leaving 6 bases of the junction unmatched. Looked up from germline, CDR1 is SGHTA and CDR2 is FQGNSA. The CDR3 reads CASSLRQGERGYTF. For the CDR3, the DNA is TGTGCCAGCAGCTTACGACAGGGGGAAAGAGGCTACACCTTC.

The V and J genes are TRBV18 and TRBJ1-2; TRBD1 agrees at 8 bases. Trimming took 4 bases from V and 6 from J; bases not matched to a gene: 16. Per germline, CDR1 KGHSH and CDR2 LQKENI. The CDR3 extends over 17 amino acids. The chain's CDR3 is CASSLTGGEGEDNGYTF. The DNA for the CDR3 is TGTGCCAGCTCACTAACAGGGGGTGAGGGTGAAGACAATGGCTACACCTTC.

This clone was counted a few times. The chain employs TRBV5-4 and TRBJ2-3; D remains ambiguous. The germline V gene encodes CDR1 SGHNT and CDR2 YYREEE (reference sequence). The CDR3 totals 12 residues. V was trimmed by 4 bases and J by 6 bases, leaving 9 bases between them. The CDR3 bases are TGTGCCAGCAGCCAGGCCCGGGATACGCAGTATTTT. This codes for CASSQARDTQYF.

The chain carries TRBV6-1 and TRBJ2-3; D gene uncertain. Germline V gene sequence: CDR1 MNHNS, CDR2 SASEGT. The CDR3 runs 13 residues. Trimming removed 4 bases at V and 3 bases at J, with 8 bases between. The CDR3 region is CASSVPGTDTQYF. CDR3 in DNA: TGTGCCAGCAGTGTCCCAGGAACAGATACGCAGTATTTT.

The rearrangement uses TRBV7-9 and TRBJ2-2; the D is unclear. Germline CDR1 is SEHNR and CDR2 is FQNEAQ (reference sequence). V gave up 1 base and J gave up 3 bases, with 9 bases separating them. The CDR3 has 15 amino acids. This CDR3 reads CASSLEGPYTGELFF. The CDR3 DNA reads TGTGCCAGCAGCTTAGAAGGGCCATACACCGGGGAGCTGTTTTTT.

The chain combines TRBV28 with TRBJ1-6; D unresolved. The CDR3 has 15 amino acids. CDR1 and CDR2 (germline): MDHEN, SYDVKM. V was shortened by 6 bases and J by 0 bases, with 9 bases between the two germline ends. CDR3: CASSPPSSYNSPLHF. CDR3 DNA sequence: TGTGCCAGCAGCCCTCCGAGCTCCTATAATTCACCCCTCCACTTT.

V and J are TRBV5-8 and TRBJ1-2, with a tentative D call TRBD1 (6 bases). Trimming took off 5 bases at V and 8 bases at J, with 16 bases between the two ends. CDR1 is SGHTS, CDR2 YDEGEE, per germline. CDR3 size: 13 residues. The chain's CDR3 is CASSVTGFFGYTF. The CDR3 nucleotides read TGTGCCAGCAGTGTCACAGGGTTTTTCGGCTACACCTTC.

This clone was counted between two and nine times. The J gene is TRBJ1-4, the V gene TRBV30; 7 bases agree with TRBD1. CDR1 is GTSNPN, CDR2 SVGIG, per germline (reference sequence). The CDR3 is made up of 12 amino acids. V shed 4 bases, J shed 8 bases, and the junction held 4 bases outside the gene matches. The CDR3 sequence: CAWKRDSEKLFF. CDR3 coding DNA: TGTGCCTGGAAAAGGGACAGCGAAAAACTGTTTTTT.

This clone has just a few counts. The CDR3 region is CASSSRTGNEQFF. CDR3 sequence (DNA): TGTGCCAGCTCATCTAGGACAGGCAATGAGCAGTTCTTC. The chain has TRBV18 and TRBJ2-1; 7 bases are shared with TRBD1. There are 13 residues in the CDR3. V shed 5 bases, J shed 6 bases, and the junction held 4 bases outside the gene matches. In germline, CDR1 is KGHSH, CDR2 LQKENI. The whole variable domain, remainder taken from reference TRBV18 and TRBJ2-1, is NAGVMQNPRHLVRRRGQEARLRCSPMKGHSHVYWYRQLPEEGLKFMVYLQKENIIDESGMPKERFSAEFPKEGPSILRIQQVVRGDSAAYFCASSSRTGNEQFFGPGTRLTVL.

The rearrangement joins TRBV5-6 to TRBJ2-7, with 9 bases identical to TRBD1. Unmatched junction bases numbered 8, after V lost 6 bases and J lost 1 base. This CDR3 spans 15 amino acids. The V gene's germline CDR1 is SGHDT and CDR2 YYEEEE. In DNA, the CDR3 is TGTGCCAGCATTGAGACAGGGGGGCTTTCCTACGAGCAGTACTTC. Its translation: CASIETGGLSYEQYF.

This clone was found once. V usage is TRBV30 and J usage is TRBJ1-3; D uncertain. Trimming took off 4 bases at V and 0 bases at J, with 7 bases between the two ends. CDR3 length equals 13 residues. Germline V gives CDR1 GTSNPN, CDR2 SVGIG (reference sequence). CDR3 loop: CAWNSGSGNTIYF. CDR3 DNA: TGTGCCTGGAACTCGGGCTCTGGAAACACCATATATTTT.

V and J are TRBV19 and TRBJ1-6; TRBD1 matches 8 bases. The CDR3 runs 14 residues. CDR1 and CDR2 (germline): LNHDA, SQIVND (reference sequence). The V and J ends lost 5 bases and 7 bases, in that order; junction bases with no gene match: 4. This chain's CDR3 is CASSWTGQNSPLHF. CDR3 in DNA: TGTGCCAGTAGTTGGACAGGGCAAAATTCACCCCTCCACTTT.

This clone was detected only once. The rearrangement uses TRBV7-3 and TRBJ2-5; D may be TRBD2 (6 bases). Germline assignment: CDR1 SGHTA and CDR2 FQGTGA. CDR3 size: 15 residues. V shed 0 bases and J shed 2 bases, with 10 bases lying between them. In nucleotides, the CDR3 is TGTGCCAGCAGCTTAACTGCGGGGCGGCAAGAGACCCAGTACTTC. Encoded protein: CASSLTAGRQETQYF. Combining the CDR3 with reference TRBV7-3 and TRBJ2-5 gives the whole variable domain GAGVSQTPSNKVTEKGKYVELRCDPISGHTALYWYRQSLGQGPEFLIYFQGTGAADDSGLPNDRFFAVRPEGSVSTLKIQRTERGDSAVYLCASSLTAGRQETQYFGPGTRLLVL.

The CDR3, as DNA: TGTGCCAGCAGCCCCCCTCCTCCGATGCCTGAAGCTTTCTTT. Its protein product is CASSPPPPMPEAFF. The chain uses TRBV9 and TRBJ1-1; D remains ambiguous. V was trimmed by 4 bases and J by 6 bases, leaving 16 bases between them. The CDR3 covers 14 residues. In germline, CDR1 is SGDLS, CDR2 YYNGEE.

The chain links TRBV7-9 to TRBJ1-2; 7 positions agree with TRBD1. V was pared by 5 bases and J by 13 bases, with 7 bases of the junction left unmatched. Germline V gene lookup returns CDR1 SEHNR and CDR2 FQNEAQ (reference sequence). This CDR3 has 11 residues. This CDR3 reads CASSRQGFPTF. As DNA, the CDR3 is TGTGCCAGCAGCCGACAGGGATTCCCCACCTTC.

The rearrangement links TRBV5-1 to TRBJ1-1; D unresolved. The length of the CDR3 is 13 residues. The V gene's germline CDR1 is SGHRS and CDR2 YFSETQ. The V gene lost 4 bases and the J gene lost 1 base, with 8 bases spanning the gap. The CDR3 DNA sequence: TGCGCCAGCAGCAGCGGGAAGAACACTGAAGCTTTCTTT. Residues: CASSSGKNTEAFF.